Each of the 5 T cell receptor beta chains below was sequenced from the same sample in a study of blood T cell repertoires in COVID-19. Sequenced by immunoSEQ multiplex PCR; TCRdb stores in-frame clones only, minus some. The sample records roughly 260,000 clones, about 91% being singletons. Input material: peripheral blood. These receptors all stem from a person aged 18 to 35 with COVID-19, enrolled during active disease.

The rearrangement links TRBV4-1 to TRBJ1-5; D remains ambiguous. The CDR3 covers 15 residues. V was shortened by 8 bases and J by 2 bases, with 16 bases between the two germline ends. Germline CDR1 MGHRA, CDR2 YSYEKL. As DNA, the CDR3 is TGCGCCAGCGCCTCCGGGCCCGGGGGCAATCAGCCCCAGCATTTT. Residues: CASASGPGGNQPQHF.

J is TRBJ2-1 and V is TRBV5-4, with 12 bases that match TRBD2. Per germline, CDR1 SGHNT and CDR2 YYREEE (reference sequence). This CDR3 has 13 amino acids. J was trimmed by 16 bases and V by 5 bases; bases with no gene match: 10. The CDR3 DNA reads as TGTGCCAGCAGTCCAGGACTAGCGGGAACCATATTCTTC. Protein: CASSPGLAGTIFF.

The chain combines TRBV9 with TRBJ2-5; 10 positions agree with TRBD2. After removal of 3 bases from V and 5 bases from J, the junction contained 22 bases not matched to a gene. The CDR3 extends over 20 amino acids. Germline V CDR1 and CDR2: SGDLS, YYNGEE. CDR3 DNA sequence: TGTGCCAGCAGCGGCGAACCCAGCTGGACTAGCGGAGGAGTTGTGGAGACCCAGTACTTC. Protein sequence: CASSGEPSWTSGGVVETQYF.

This chain connects TRBV7-9 to TRBJ2-7, with TRBD2 matching 9 bases. V gave up 1 base and J gave up 2 bases; unmatched junction bases: 3. Per the germline V gene, CDR1 is SEHNR and CDR2 is FQNEAQ (reference sequence). The CDR3 is 15 residues long. CDR3 amino acids: CASSLELAGAYEQYF. The CDR3, as DNA: TGTGCCAGCAGCTTAGAATTAGCGGGAGCCTACGAGCAGTACTTC.

The chain links TRBV7-9 to TRBJ2-1; D possibly corresponds to TRBD2 (5 bases). CDR3 length: 15 residues. V dropped 3 bases and J dropped 0 bases, with 9 bases sitting between them. Germline V CDR1 and CDR2: SEHNR, FQNEAQ (reference sequence). The CDR3 spells CASSFPGSSYNEQFF. The CDR3 DNA reads as TGTGCCAGCAGCTTCCCGGGGAGCTCCTACAATGAGCAGTTCTTC. Based on the CDR3 plus reference TRBV7-9 and TRBJ2-1, the full variable domain is DTGVSQNPRHKITKRGQNVTFRCDPISEHNRLYWYRQTLGQGPEFLTYFQNEAQLEKSRLLSDRFSAERPKGSFSTLEIQRTEQGDSAMYLCASSFPGSSYNEQFFGPGTRLTVL.